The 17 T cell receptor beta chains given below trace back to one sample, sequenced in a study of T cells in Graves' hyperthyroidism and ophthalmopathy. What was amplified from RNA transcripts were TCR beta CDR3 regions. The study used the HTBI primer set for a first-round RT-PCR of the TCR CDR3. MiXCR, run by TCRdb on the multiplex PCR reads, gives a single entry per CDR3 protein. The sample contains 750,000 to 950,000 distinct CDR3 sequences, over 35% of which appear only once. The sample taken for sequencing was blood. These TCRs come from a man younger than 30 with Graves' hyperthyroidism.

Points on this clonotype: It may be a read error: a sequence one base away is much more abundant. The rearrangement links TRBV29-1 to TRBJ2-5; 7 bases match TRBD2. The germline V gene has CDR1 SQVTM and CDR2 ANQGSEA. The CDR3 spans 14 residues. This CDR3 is CSVEWYTGREIQYF. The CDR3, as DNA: TGCAGCGTTGAGTGGTATACGGGGCGGGAGATCCAGTACTTC. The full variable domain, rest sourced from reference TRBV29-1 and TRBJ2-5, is SAVISQKPSRDICQRGTSLTIQCQVDSQVTMMFWYRQQPGQSLTLIATANQGSEATYESGFVIDKFPISRPNLTFSTLTVSNMSPEDSSIYLCSVEWYTGREIQYFGPGTRLLVL.

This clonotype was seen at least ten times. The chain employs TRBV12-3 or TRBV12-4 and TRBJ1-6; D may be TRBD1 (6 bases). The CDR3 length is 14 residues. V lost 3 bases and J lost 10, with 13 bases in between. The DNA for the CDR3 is TGTGCCAGCAGTTTGGCGGGGGCAGGCTCACCCCTCCACTTT. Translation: CASSLAGAGSPLHF.

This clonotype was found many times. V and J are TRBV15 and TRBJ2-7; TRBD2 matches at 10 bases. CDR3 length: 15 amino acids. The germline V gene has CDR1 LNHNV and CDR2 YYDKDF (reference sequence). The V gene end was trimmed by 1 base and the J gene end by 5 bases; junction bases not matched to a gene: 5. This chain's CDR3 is CATSRGKREGHEQYF. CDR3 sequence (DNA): TGTGCCACCAGCAGAGGGAAGCGGGAGGGGCACGAGCAGTACTTC.

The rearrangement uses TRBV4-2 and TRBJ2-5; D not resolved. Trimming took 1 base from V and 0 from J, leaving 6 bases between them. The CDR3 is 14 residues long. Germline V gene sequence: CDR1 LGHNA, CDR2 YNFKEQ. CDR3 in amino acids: CASSQGPDQETQYF. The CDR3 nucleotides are TGTGCCAGCAGCCAAGGTCCCGACCAAGAGACCCAGTACTTC.

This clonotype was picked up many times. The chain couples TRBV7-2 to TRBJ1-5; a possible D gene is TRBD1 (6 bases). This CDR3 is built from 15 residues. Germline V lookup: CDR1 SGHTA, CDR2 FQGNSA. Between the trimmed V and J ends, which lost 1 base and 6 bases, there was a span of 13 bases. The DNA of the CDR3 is TGTGCCAGCAGCTTAGGGGAATGGGGGCGTCAGCCCCAGCATTTT. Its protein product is CASSLGEWGRQPQHF.

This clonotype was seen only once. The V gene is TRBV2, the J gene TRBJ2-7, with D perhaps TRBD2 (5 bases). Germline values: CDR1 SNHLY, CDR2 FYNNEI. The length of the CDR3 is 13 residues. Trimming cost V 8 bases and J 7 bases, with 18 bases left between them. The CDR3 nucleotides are TGTGCCAGCGAGTGGGGATCGGGCGGGGAGCAGTACTTC. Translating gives CASEWGSGGEQYF.

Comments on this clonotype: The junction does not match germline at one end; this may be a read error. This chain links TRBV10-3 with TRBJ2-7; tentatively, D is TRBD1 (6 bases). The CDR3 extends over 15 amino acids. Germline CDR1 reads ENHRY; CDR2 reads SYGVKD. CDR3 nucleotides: TGTGCCAGCAGTCTTGACAGGCCCCCCACCTACGAGCAGTACTTC. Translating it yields CASSLDRPPTYEQYF.

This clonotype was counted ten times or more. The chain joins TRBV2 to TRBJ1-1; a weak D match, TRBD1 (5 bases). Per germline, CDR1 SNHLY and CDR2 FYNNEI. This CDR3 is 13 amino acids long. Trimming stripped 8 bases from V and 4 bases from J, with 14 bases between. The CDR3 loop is CASGRGLVTEAFF. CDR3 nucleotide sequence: TGTGCCAGCGGACGGGGCTTAGTCACTGAAGCTTTCTTT.

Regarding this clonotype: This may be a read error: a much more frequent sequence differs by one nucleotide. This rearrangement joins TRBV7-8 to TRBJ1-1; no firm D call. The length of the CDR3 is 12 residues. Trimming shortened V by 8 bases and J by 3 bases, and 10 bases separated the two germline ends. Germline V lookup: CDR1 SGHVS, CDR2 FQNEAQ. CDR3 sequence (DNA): TGTGCCAGCGGGTTTCGGGACACTGAAGCTTTCTTT. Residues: CASGFRDTEAFF.

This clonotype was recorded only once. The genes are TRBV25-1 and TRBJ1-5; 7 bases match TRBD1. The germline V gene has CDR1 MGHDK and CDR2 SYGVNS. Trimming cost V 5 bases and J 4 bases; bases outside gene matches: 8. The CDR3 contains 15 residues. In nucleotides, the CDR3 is TGTGCCAGCAGTCCGCTGAGGGGGCCAAATCAGCCCCAGCATTTT. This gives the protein CASSPLRGPNQPQHF.

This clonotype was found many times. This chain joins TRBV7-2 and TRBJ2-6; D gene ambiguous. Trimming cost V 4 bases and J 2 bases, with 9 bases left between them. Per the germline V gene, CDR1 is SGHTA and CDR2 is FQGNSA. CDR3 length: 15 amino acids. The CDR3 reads CASSSIPPGANVLTF. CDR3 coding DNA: TGTGCCAGCAGCTCGATACCCCCTGGGGCCAACGTCCTGACTTTC.

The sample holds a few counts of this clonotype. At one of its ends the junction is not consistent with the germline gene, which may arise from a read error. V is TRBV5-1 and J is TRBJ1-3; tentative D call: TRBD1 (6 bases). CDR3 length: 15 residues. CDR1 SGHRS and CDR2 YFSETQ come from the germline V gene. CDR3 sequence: CASSLSGEIGDTIYF. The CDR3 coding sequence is TGCGCCAGCAGCTTGTCAGGGGAAATTGGAGACACCATATATTTT.

The CDR3 is CASSQDGYTNEKLFF. The CDR3 bases are TGCGCCAGCAGCCAAGATGGGTACACTAATGAAAAACTGTTTTTT. This sequence joins TRBV4-1 and TRBJ1-4; unclear D gene. Trimming left V 0 bases short and J 2 bases short, with 7 bases between. The CDR3 has 15 amino acids. The germline CDR1 and CDR2 sequences are MGHRA and YSYEKL.

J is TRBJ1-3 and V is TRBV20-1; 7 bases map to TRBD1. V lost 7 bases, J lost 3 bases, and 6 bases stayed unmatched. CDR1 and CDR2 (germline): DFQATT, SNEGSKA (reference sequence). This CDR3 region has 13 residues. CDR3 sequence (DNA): TGCAGTGTCCTACAGGGGAGTGGAAACACCATATATTTT. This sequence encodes CSVLQGSGNTIYF.

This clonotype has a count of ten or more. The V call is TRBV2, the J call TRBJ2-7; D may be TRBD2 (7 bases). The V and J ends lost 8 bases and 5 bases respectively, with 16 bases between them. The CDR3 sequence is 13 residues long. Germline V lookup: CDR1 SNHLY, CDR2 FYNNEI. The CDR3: CASYPPGGHEQYF. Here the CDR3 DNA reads TGTGCCAGCTACCCCCCGGGGGGCCACGAGCAGTACTTC.

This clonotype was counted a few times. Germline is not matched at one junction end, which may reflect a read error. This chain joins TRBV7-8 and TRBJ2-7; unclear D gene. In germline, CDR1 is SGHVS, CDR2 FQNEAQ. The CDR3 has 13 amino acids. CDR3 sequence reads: CASSPDRPHEQYF. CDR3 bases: TGCGCCAGCAGCCCCGACCGACCCCACGAGCAGTACTTC.

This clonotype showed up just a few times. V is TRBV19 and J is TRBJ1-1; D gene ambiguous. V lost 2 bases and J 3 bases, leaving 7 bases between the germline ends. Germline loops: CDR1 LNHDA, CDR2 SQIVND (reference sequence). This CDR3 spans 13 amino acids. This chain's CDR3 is CASSISKDTEAFF. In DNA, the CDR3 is TGTGCCAGTAGTATATCTAAGGACACTGAAGCTTTCTTT.